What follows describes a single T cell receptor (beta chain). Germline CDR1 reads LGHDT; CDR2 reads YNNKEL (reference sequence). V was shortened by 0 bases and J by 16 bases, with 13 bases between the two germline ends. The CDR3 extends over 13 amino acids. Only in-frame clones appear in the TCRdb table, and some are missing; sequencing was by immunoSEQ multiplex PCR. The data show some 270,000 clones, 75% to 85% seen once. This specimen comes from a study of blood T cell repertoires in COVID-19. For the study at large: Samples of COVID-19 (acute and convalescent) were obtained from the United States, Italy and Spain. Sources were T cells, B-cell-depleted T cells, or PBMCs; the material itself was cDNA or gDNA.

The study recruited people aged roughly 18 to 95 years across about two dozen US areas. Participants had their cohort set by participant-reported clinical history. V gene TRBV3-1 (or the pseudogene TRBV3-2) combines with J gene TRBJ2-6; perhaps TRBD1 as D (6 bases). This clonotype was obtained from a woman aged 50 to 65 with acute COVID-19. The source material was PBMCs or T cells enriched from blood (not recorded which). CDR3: CASSQDRRGWLTF. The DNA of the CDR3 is TGTGCCAGCAGCCAAGATCGCAGGGGCTGGCTGACTTTC.